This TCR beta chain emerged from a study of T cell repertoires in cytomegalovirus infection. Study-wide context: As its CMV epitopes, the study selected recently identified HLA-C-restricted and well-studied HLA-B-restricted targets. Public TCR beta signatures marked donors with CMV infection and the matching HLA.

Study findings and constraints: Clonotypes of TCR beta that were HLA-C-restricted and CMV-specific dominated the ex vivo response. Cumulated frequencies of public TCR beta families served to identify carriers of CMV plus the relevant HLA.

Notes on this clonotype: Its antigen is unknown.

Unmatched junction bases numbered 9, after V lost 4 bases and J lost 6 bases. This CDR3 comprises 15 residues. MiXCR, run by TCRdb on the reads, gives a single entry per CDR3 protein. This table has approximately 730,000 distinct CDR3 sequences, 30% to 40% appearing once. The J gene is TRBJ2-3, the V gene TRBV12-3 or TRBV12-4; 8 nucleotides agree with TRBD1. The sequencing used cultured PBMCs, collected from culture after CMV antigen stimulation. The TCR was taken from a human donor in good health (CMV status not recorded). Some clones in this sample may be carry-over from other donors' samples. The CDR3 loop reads CASSSRDRSTDTQYF. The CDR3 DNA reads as TGTGCCAGCAGTTCCCGGGACAGGTCAACGGATACGCAGTATTTT.